A selection of T cell receptor beta chains follows, all from one sample in a study of CD8+ T cells in alopecia areata. Libraries were prepared by immunoSEQ multiplex PCR; TCRdb keeps only in-frame clonotypes and omits some of them. This sample has about 150,000 clones; roughly 44% occur once, and the top ten carry 6% to 7%. Input material: CD4+ T cells sorted from blood. The receptor source for this set is a human donor with alopecia areata. Both conserved end residues are part of each CDR3. Fields, in order: D gene, clone size, V gene, J gene, CDR3 protein, CDR3 DNA. D genes are given only for firm matches. Clone size is given for some rows only: seen once, a few or many times, or a class if the clone is expanded.

D gene: -; clone size: few; V gene: TRBV7-9; J gene: TRBJ2-2; CDR3 protein: CASSLGGPGTGELFF; CDR3 DNA: TGTGCCAGCAGCTTAGGGGGGCCCGGCACCGGGGAGCTGTTTTTT
D gene: TRBD2; clone size: -; V gene: TRBV2; J gene: TRBJ2-7; CDR3 protein: CASQLASPDEQYF; CDR3 DNA: TGTGCCAGCCAACTAGCGTCCCCCGACGAGCAGTACTTC
D gene: -; clone size: once; V gene: TRBV14; J gene: TRBJ2-5; CDR3 protein: CASSQVGVYLQETQYF; CDR3 DNA: TGTGCCAGCAGCCAGGTCGGCGTCTACCTCCAAGAGACCCAGTACTTC
D gene: -; clone size: -; V gene: TRBV2; J gene: TRBJ2-1; CDR3 protein: CASSELQYNEQFF; CDR3 DNA: TGTGCCAGCAGTGAATTACAATACAATGAGCAGTTCTTC
D gene: -; clone size: -; V gene: TRBV30; J gene: TRBJ1-5; CDR3 protein: CAWTRGSSQPQHF; CDR3 DNA: TGTGCCTGGACCCGAGGTTCGAGCCAGCCCCAGCATTTT
D gene: -; clone size: few; V gene: TRBV28; J gene: TRBJ2-1; CDR3 protein: CASRPKGLPHEQFF; CDR3 DNA: TGTGCCAGCAGACCTAAAGGCTTACCTCATGAGCAGTTCTTC
D gene: -; clone size: few; V gene: TRBV15; J gene: TRBJ2-5; CDR3 protein: CATSRDLTGREETQYF; CDR3 DNA: TGTGCCACCAGCAGAGATCTGACGGGCCGGGAAGAGACCCAGTACTTC
D gene: -; clone size: -; V gene: TRBV14; J gene: TRBJ2-5; CDR3 protein: CASSQVRRTQYF; CDR3 DNA: TGTGCCAGCAGCCAAGTCCGACGGACCCAGTACTTC
D gene: -; clone size: few; V gene: TRBV30; J gene: TRBJ1-1; CDR3 protein: CAWSGYSTEAFF; CDR3 DNA: TGTGCCTGGAGCGGCTATTCCACTGAAGCTTTCTTT
D gene: -; clone size: -; V gene: TRBV29-1; J gene: TRBJ1-1; CDR3 protein: CSVGGTSTEAFF; CDR3 DNA: TGCAGCGTGGGGGGGACGAGCACTGAAGCTTTCTTT
D gene: TRBD2; clone size: -; V gene: TRBV5-1; J gene: TRBJ2-7; CDR3 protein: CASSSGRTNRLADPTEQYF; CDR3 DNA: TGCGCCAGCAGCTCCGGCCGGACTAATAGACTAGCGGACCCCACGGAGCAGTACTTC
D gene: -; clone size: -; V gene: TRBV9; J gene: TRBJ2-3; CDR3 protein: CASSVVGSTDTQYF; CDR3 DNA: TGTGCCAGCAGCGTAGTTGGTAGCACAGATACGCAGTATTTT
D gene: -; clone size: -; V gene: TRBV4-1; J gene: TRBJ2-7; CDR3 protein: CASSQDRFGAEQYF; CDR3 DNA: TGCGCCAGCAGCCAAGATAGATTCGGGGCCGAGCAGTACTTC
D gene: TRBD1; clone size: few; V gene: TRBV5-6; J gene: TRBJ1-1; CDR3 protein: CASSLVGQETLNTEAFF; CDR3 DNA: TGTGCCAGCAGCTTGGTCGGACAGGAGACTTTGAACACTGAAGCTTTCTTT
D gene: -; clone size: -; V gene: TRBV30; J gene: TRBJ2-7; CDR3 protein: CAWSAKGYEQYF; CDR3 DNA: TGTGCCTGGAGTGCCAAGGGCTACGAGCAGTACTTC
D gene: -; clone size: few; V gene: TRBV6-1; J gene: TRBJ1-2; CDR3 protein: CASSTSTDYYGYTF; CDR3 DNA: -
D gene: TRBD1; clone size: -; V gene: TRBV2; J gene: TRBJ2-2; CDR3 protein: CASSELGQGFTGELFF; CDR3 DNA: TGTGCCAGCAGTGAATTGGGACAGGGGTTTACCGGGGAGCTGTTTTTT
D gene: -; clone size: -; V gene: TRBV29-1; J gene: TRBJ1-1; CDR3 protein: CSVSRTVEAFF; CDR3 DNA: TGCAGCGTCTCAAGGACGGTTGAAGCTTTCTTT
D gene: -; clone size: few; V gene: TRBV29-1; J gene: TRBJ2-6; CDR3 protein: CSVESGANVLTF; CDR3 DNA: TGCAGCGTTGAAAGTGGAGCCAACGTCCTGACTTTC
D gene: -; clone size: -; V gene: TRBV2; J gene: TRBJ2-5; CDR3 protein: CAGRVSWTTQETQYF; CDR3 DNA: TGTGCCGGTAGGGTTTCTTGGACCACCCAAGAGACCCAGTACTTC
D gene: TRBD1; clone size: few; V gene: TRBV7-9; J gene: TRBJ2-2; CDR3 protein: CASSAGQVNTGELFF; CDR3 DNA: TGTGCCAGCAGCGCGGGACAGGTGAACACCGGGGAGCTGTTTTTT
D gene: TRBD1; clone size: once; V gene: TRBV6-1; J gene: TRBJ2-7; CDR3 protein: CASGEGGHEQYF; CDR3 DNA: TGTGCCAGCGGTGAAGGGGGCCACGAGCAGTACTTC
D gene: -; clone size: -; V gene: TRBV28; J gene: TRBJ2-3; CDR3 protein: CASTLADTQYF; CDR3 DNA: TGTGCCAGCACTCTCGCAGATACGCAGTATTTT
D gene: -; clone size: -; V gene: TRBV6-5; J gene: TRBJ2-1; CDR3 protein: CASSRTGNNEQFF; CDR3 DNA: TGTGCCAGCAGCCGAACAGGGAACAATGAGCAGTTCTTC
D gene: TRBD1; clone size: -; V gene: TRBV15; J gene: TRBJ1-2; CDR3 protein: CATSRAGQGGYGYTF; CDR3 DNA: TGTGCCACCAGCAGAGCGGGACAGGGAGGCTATGGCTACACCTTC
D gene: -; clone size: -; V gene: TRBV2; J gene: TRBJ1-2; CDR3 protein: CASTPGGTFYGYTF; CDR3 DNA: TGTGCCAGCACCCCCGGGGGTACGTTCTATGGCTACACCTTC
D gene: -; clone size: few; V gene: TRBV28; J gene: TRBJ2-1; CDR3 protein: CASDPGGTYNEQFF; CDR3 DNA: TGTGCCAGCGACCCAGGAGGGACCTACAATGAGCAGTTCTTC
D gene: -; clone size: -; V gene: TRBV30; J gene: TRBJ1-1; CDR3 protein: CAWSVRGRAFF; CDR3 DNA: TGTGCCTGGAGTGTTAGGGGTCGGGCTTTCTTT
D gene: TRBD1; clone size: few; V gene: TRBV19; J gene: TRBJ2-1; CDR3 protein: CASSHRDRGNNEQFF; CDR3 DNA: TGTGCCAGTAGTCACCGGGACAGGGGGAACAATGAGCAGTTCTTC
D gene: -; clone size: few; V gene: TRBV29-1; J gene: TRBJ2-2; CDR3 protein: CSVGASANTGELFF; CDR3 DNA: TGCAGCGTTGGGGCTAGCGCGAACACCGGGGAGCTGTTTTTT
D gene: -; clone size: -; V gene: TRBV5-1; J gene: TRBJ2-2; CDR3 protein: CASSPDPIPTGELFF; CDR3 DNA: TGCGCCAGCAGCCCGGACCCCATCCCCACCGGGGAGCTGTTTTTT
D gene: -; clone size: few; V gene: TRBV18; J gene: TRBJ2-5; CDR3 protein: CASSPEKGGAETQYF; CDR3 DNA: TGTGCCAGCTCACCGGAGAAGGGGGGCGCAGAGACCCAGTACTTC
D gene: -; clone size: -; V gene: TRBV10-2; J gene: TRBJ2-5; CDR3 protein: CASAALQETQYF; CDR3 DNA: TGCGCCAGCGCGGCCCTCCAAGAGACCCAGTACTTC
D gene: TRBD2; clone size: few; V gene: TRBV10-3; J gene: TRBJ2-7; CDR3 protein: CATQATGTSVDEQYF; CDR3 DNA: TGTGCCACCCAAGCAACCGGGACTAGCGTCGACGAGCAGTACTTC
D gene: -; clone size: -; V gene: TRBV7-2; J gene: TRBJ1-2; CDR3 protein: CASSADSGYTF; CDR3 DNA: TGTGCCAGCAGCGCCGACTCTGGCTACACCTTC
D gene: TRBD2; clone size: few; V gene: TRBV29-1; J gene: TRBJ2-1; CDR3 protein: CSVEPPWTSRQNEQFF; CDR3 DNA: TGCAGCGTTGAACCGCCCTGGACTAGTAGGCAGAATGAGCAGTTCTTC
D gene: TRBD1; clone size: -; V gene: TRBV6-5; J gene: TRBJ2-5; CDR3 protein: CASSYATGIDKTQYF; CDR3 DNA: TGTGCCAGCAGTTACGCGACAGGGATTGATAAGACCCAGTACTTC
D gene: -; clone size: -; V gene: TRBV28; J gene: TRBJ1-2; CDR3 protein: CASSLILRSYGYTF; CDR3 DNA: TGTGCCAGCAGTTTAATTTTACGGTCGTATGGCTACACCTTC
D gene: -; clone size: few; V gene: TRBV28; J gene: TRBJ2-3; CDR3 protein: CASSLSNTDTQYF; CDR3 DNA: TGTGCCAGCAGTTTATCCAACACAGATACGCAGTATTTT
D gene: -; clone size: -; V gene: TRBV2; J gene: TRBJ2-5; CDR3 protein: CATSRDRQETQYF; CDR3 DNA: TGTGCCACCTCTAGAGACAGACAAGAGACCCAGTACTTC
D gene: -; clone size: -; V gene: TRBV28; J gene: TRBJ2-3; CDR3 protein: CATHKQGTDTQYF; CDR3 DNA: TGTGCCACCCATAAACAGGGCACAGATACGCAGTATTTT
D gene: -; clone size: -; V gene: TRBV6-1; J gene: TRBJ2-1; CDR3 protein: CASSDAGIDYNEQFF; CDR3 DNA: TGTGCCAGCAGTGACGCGGGAATAGACTACAATGAGCAGTTCTTC
D gene: TRBD1; clone size: -; V gene: TRBV13; J gene: TRBJ2-1; CDR3 protein: CASSLPWTGPDEQFF; CDR3 DNA: TGTGCCAGCAGCCTTCCTTGGACAGGGCCGGATGAGCAGTTCTTC
D gene: TRBD1; clone size: few; V gene: TRBV6-5; J gene: TRBJ2-1; CDR3 protein: CASSYTRGHNEQFF; CDR3 DNA: TGTGCCAGCAGTTACACCAGGGGGCACAATGAGCAGTTCTTC
D gene: -; clone size: -; V gene: TRBV2; J gene: TRBJ2-7; CDR3 protein: CASKVSAYEQYF; CDR3 DNA: TGTGCCAGCAAGGTCAGCGCCTACGAGCAGTACTTC
D gene: -; clone size: -; V gene: TRBV5-1; J gene: TRBJ2-1; CDR3 protein: CASSPYGAQGTYNEQFF; CDR3 DNA: TGCGCCAGCAGCCCTTACGGGGCTCAGGGTACCTACAATGAGCAGTTCTTC
D gene: -; clone size: -; V gene: TRBV18; J gene: TRBJ2-5; CDR3 protein: CASSLLEHGETQYF; CDR3 DNA: TGTGCCAGCTCACTGCTAGAGCATGGGGAGACCCAGTACTTC
D gene: -; clone size: -; V gene: TRBV29-1; J gene: TRBJ1-1; CDR3 protein: CSVGTENMNTEAFF; CDR3 DNA: TGCAGCGTAGGGACCGAGAATATGAACACTGAAGCTTTCTTT
D gene: TRBD1; clone size: -; V gene: TRBV27; J gene: TRBJ2-7; CDR3 protein: CASSLGPGQGTPSF; CDR3 DNA: TGTGCCAGCAGTCTAGGGCCGGGACAGGGTACCCCCAGCTTC
D gene: -; clone size: -; V gene: TRBV6-5; J gene: TRBJ2-1; CDR3 protein: CASSRALEQFF; CDR3 DNA: TGTGCCAGCAGCAGAGCGTTGGAGCAGTTCTTC
D gene: TRBD2; clone size: -; V gene: TRBV6-6; J gene: TRBJ2-3; CDR3 protein: CASRPLPSGSPDTQYF; CDR3 DNA: TGTGCCAGCAGGCCCCTTCCTAGCGGGAGTCCAGATACGCAGTATTTT
D gene: -; clone size: -; V gene: TRBV11-2; J gene: TRBJ2-5; CDR3 protein: CASSLGGSETQYF; CDR3 DNA: TGTGCCAGCAGCTTAGGCGGGTCGGAGACCCAGTACTTC
D gene: -; clone size: -; V gene: TRBV23-1; J gene: TRBJ2-1; CDR3 protein: CASSHRGRGWRDEQFF; CDR3 DNA: TGCGCCAGCAGTCATAGGGGGCGCGGATGGAGGGATGAGCAGTTCTTC
D gene: TRBD1; clone size: few; V gene: TRBV7-2; J gene: TRBJ2-6; CDR3 protein: CASSPGTGFSGANVLTF; CDR3 DNA: TGTGCCAGCAGCCCAGGGACAGGGTTTTCTGGGGCCAACGTCCTGACTTTC
D gene: -; clone size: -; V gene: TRBV29-1; J gene: TRBJ2-7; CDR3 protein: CSVEGARGLYEQYF; CDR3 DNA: TGCAGCGTTGAAGGGGCTAGAGGCCTCTACGAGCAGTACTTC